This TCR beta chain was identified in a study of long-term antiretroviral therapy in people with HIV. Study-wide findings and caveats: Unavailable data included ART adherence, viral resistance and therapy changes (switches in treatment).

In the case of this clone: What it recognizes is unknown. The identical CDR3 is also encoded by other nucleotide sequences in the sample.

No fewer than two post-ART and no fewer than one pre-ART PBMC samples existed for each donor. Each HIV participant was treated in the United States. Running of the v3.0 immunoSEQ assay took place at survey level. Generated by immunoSEQ multiplex PCR, the TCRdb table keeps only in-frame clones and is missing some. The sample yields around 21,000 clones, 65% to 85% seen once. The V and J ends lost 1 base and 0 bases respectively, with 8 bases between them. The CDR3 runs to 15 residues. Germline lookup yields CDR1 SGHTA and CDR2 FQGNSA. The sequencing used unsorted PBMCs, collected 1.5 years after starting antiretroviral therapy. This TCR was recovered from a man aged 25-45 years with HIV. The rearrangement uses TRBV7-2 and TRBJ2-3, with a tentative D call TRBD2 (6 bases). CDR3 DNA: TGTGCCAGCAGCTTAGATGGAGGGAGCACAGATACGCAGTATTTT. Protein: CASSLDGGSTDTQYF.